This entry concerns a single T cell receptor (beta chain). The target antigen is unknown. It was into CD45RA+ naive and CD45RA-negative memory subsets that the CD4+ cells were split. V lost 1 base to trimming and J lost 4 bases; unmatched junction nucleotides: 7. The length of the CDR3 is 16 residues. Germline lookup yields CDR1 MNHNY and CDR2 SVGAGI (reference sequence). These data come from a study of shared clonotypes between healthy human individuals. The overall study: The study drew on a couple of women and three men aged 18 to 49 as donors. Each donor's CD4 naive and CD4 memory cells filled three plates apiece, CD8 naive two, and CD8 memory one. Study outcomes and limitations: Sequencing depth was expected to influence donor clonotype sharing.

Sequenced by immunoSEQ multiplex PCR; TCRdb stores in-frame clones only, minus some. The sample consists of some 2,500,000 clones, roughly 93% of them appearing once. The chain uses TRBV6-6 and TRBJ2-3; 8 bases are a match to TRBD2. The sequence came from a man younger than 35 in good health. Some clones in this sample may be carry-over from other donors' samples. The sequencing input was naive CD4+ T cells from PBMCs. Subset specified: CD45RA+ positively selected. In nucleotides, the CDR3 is TGTGCCAGCAGTTACTACGGGGGGGGGAGACCAGATACGCAGTATTTT. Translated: CASSYYGGGRPDTQYF.